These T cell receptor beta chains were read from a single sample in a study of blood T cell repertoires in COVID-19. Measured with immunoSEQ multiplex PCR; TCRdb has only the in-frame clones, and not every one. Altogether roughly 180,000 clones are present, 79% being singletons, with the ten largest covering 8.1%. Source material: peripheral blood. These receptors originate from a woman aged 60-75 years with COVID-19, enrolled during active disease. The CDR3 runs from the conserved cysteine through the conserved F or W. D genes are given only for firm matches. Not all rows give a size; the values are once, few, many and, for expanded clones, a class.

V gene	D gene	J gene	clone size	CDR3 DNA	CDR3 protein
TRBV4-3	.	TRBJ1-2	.	TGCGCCAGCAGCCAAGACCGCGGGGGCAACTATGGCTACACCTTC	CASSQDRGGNYGYTF
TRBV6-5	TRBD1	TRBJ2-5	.	TGTGCCAGCAGGCCAGGGACAGCCCAAGAGACCCAGTACTTC	CASRPGTAQETQYF
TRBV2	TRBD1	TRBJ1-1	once	TGTGCCAGCACGACAGACAGGGACACTGAAGCTTTCTTT	CASTTDRDTEAFF
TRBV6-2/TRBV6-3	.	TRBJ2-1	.	TGTGCCAGCAGTTATACGTCGAGCTCCTACAATGAGCAGTTCTTC	CASSYTSSSYNEQFF
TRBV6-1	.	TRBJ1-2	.	TGTGCCAGCAGTGAACGGGCGGGCGGCTACACCTTC	CASSERAGGYTF
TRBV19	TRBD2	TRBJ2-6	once	TGTGCCAGTAGTACCGAACGACTAGCGGGGGCTCCCTCTGGGGCCAACGTCCTGACTTTC	CASSTERLAGAPSGANVLTF
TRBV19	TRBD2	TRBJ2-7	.	TGTGCCAGTTCTGCTAGCGGCGGTTGGGAAGCCTACGAGCAGTACTTC	CASSASGGWEAYEQYF
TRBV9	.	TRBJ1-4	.	TGTGCCAGCAGCGTAGGCGCCGCGGCTAATGAAAAACTGTTTTTT	CASSVGAAANEKLFF
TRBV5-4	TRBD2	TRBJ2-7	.	TGTGCCAGCAGCAGAAGGACTAGCGGGAGGGACGAGCAGTACTTC	CASSRRTSGRDEQYF
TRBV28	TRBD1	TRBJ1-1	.	TGTGCCAGCGGGTCCGGACAGGTTAACACTGAAGCTTTCTTT	CASGSGQVNTEAFF
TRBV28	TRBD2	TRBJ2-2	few	TGTGCCAGCAGTTCACCACGCCTAGCGGGGGTTAAGGAGCTGTTTTTT	CASSSPRLAGVKELFF
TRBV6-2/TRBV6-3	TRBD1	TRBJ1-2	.	TGTGCCAGCAGTCTGGGGACAGACTATGGCTACACCTTC	CASSLGTDYGYTF
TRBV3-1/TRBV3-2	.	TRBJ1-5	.	TGTGCCAGCAGCCAAGGAGGGCAGCGGCAGCCCCAGCATTTT	CASSQGGQRQPQHF
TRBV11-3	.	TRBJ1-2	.	TGTGCCAGCAGCTTATATCCCGGCTATGGCTACACCTTC	CASSLYPGYGYTF
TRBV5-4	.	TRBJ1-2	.	TGTGCCAGCAGCTTCGGCGGGGGGAACTATGGCTACACCTTC	CASSFGGGNYGYTF
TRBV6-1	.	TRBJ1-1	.	TGTGCCAGCAGTGAATCGGGAAGACCTGAAGCTTTCTTT	CASSESGRPEAFF
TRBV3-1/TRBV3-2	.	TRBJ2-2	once	TGTGCCAGCAGCCGTCAGAACACCGGGGAGCTGTTTTTT	CASSRQNTGELFF
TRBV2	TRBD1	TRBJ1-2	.	TGTGCCAGCAGCCGACAGGGTGACTATGGCTACACCTTC	CASSRQGDYGYTF
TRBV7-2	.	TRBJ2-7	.	TGTGCCAGCAGCTTTTACCCCGGGAGTCAAAGCTCCTACGAGCAGTACTTC	CASSFYPGSQSSYEQYF
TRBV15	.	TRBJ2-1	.	TGTGCCACCAGCATCCCTTTGGGCCCATACAATGAGCAGTTCTTC	CATSIPLGPYNEQFF
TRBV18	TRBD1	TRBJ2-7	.	TGTGCCAGCTCGAACCGGGACAGCTACGAGCAGTACTTC	CASSNRDSYEQYF
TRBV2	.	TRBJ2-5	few	TGTGCCAGCAGCCGAGGACAGATGGAGACCCAGTACTTC	CASSRGQMETQYF
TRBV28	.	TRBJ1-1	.	TGTGCCAGCAGTTTATCCCCTGTAGGAACATGGGGGCGAAAAACTGAAGCTTTCTTT	CASSLSPVGTWGRKTEAFF
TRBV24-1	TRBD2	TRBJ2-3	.	TGTGCCACCAGTGATTTGAAGCGGGGAACTAGCACAGATACGCAGTATTTT	CATSDLKRGTSTDTQYF
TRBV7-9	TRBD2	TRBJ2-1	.	TGTGCCAGCAGCCCCACCGGGACTAGCTCAGGTGAGCAGTTCTTC	CASSPTGTSSGEQFF
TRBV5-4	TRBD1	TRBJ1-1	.	TGTGCCAGCAGCTTCCCCCGCGGGACAGGGAAAGGTGAAGCTTTCTTT	CASSFPRGTGKGEAFF
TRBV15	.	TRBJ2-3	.	TGTGCCACCAGCAGAGCGGAGGATACGCAGTATTTT	CATSRAEDTQYF
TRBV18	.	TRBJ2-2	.	TGTGCCAGCTCACCACTACCTGGACGGGGAACGACGAACACCGGGGAGCTGTTTTTT	CASSPLPGRGTTNTGELFF
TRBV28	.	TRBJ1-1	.	TGTGCCAGCAGCCTAGGACAGATGAACACTGAAGCTTTCTTT	CASSLGQMNTEAFF
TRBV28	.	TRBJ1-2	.	TGTGCCAGCAGTTCCCAGGGATCCCATAACTATGGCTACACCTTC	CASSSQGSHNYGYTF
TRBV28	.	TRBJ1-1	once	TGTGCCAGCAGTTTCAGGGGCCAGAACACTGAAGCTTTCTTT	CASSFRGQNTEAFF
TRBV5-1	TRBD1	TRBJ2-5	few	TGCGCCAGCAGCCTCAGGGGGCTAGGGGAGACCCAGTACTTC	CASSLRGLGETQYF
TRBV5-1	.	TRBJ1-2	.	TGCGCCAGCAGTGGGAGTTTGAACTATGGCTACACCTTC	CASSGSLNYGYTF
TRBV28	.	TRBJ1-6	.	TGTGCCAGCAGCGAATGGGGGCAGGGTGAGACTGGTAAGACCCTCCACTTT	CASSEWGQGETGKTLHF
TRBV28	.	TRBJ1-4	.	TGTGCCAGCTGGGAGAATGAAAAACTGTTTTTT	CASWENEKLFF
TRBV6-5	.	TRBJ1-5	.	TGTGCCGCAGACAGGACAAGCCATCAGCCCCAGCATTTT	CAADRTSHQPQHF
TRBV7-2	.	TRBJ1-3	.	TGTGCCAGCAGCTTAGAGGGGGGGGTTGGAAACACCATATATTTT	CASSLEGGVGNTIYF
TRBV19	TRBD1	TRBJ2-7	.	TGTGCCAGTAGTAACAGGGGCAACTCCTACGAGCAGTACTTC	CASSNRGNSYEQYF
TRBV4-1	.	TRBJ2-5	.	TGCGCCAGCAGCCAACAGAGGGGGTTCGGAGAGACCCAGTACTTC	CASSQQRGFGETQYF
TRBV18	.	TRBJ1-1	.	TGTGCCAGCTCACCACGAGGTATTGATGAAGCTTTCTTT	CASSPRGIDEAFF
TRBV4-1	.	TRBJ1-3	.	TGCGCCAGCAGCCAACCCCGGGAGCGAAACACCATATATTTT	CASSQPRERNTIYF
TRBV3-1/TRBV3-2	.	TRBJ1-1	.	TGTGCCAGCAGCCAAGTCGGCAGGGGATCCGCTGAAGCTTTCTTT	CASSQVGRGSAEAFF
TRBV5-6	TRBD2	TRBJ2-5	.	TGTGCCTACAGGAGGAGCGGGAGGACCCAAGAGACCCAGTACTTC	CAYRRSGRTQETQYF
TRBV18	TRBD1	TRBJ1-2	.	TGTGCCAGCTCACCCCAGGGGGGAGATGGCTACACCTTC	CASSPQGGDGYTF
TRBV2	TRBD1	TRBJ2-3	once	TGTGCCAGCAGTCCAATCGACAGGGGGCTGGAAGATACGCAGTATTTT	CASSPIDRGLEDTQYF
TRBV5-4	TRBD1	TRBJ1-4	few	TGTGCCAGTCAGGGGGCCCGTAATGAAAAACTGTTTTTT	CASQGARNEKLFF
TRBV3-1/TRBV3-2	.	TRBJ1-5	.	TGTGCCAGCAGCCAAGGAGGTCAGCCCCAGCATTTT	CASSQGGQPQHF
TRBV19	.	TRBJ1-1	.	TGTGCCAGTACTATCCAGGGGCCAATGAACACTGAAGCTTTCTTT	CASTIQGPMNTEAFF
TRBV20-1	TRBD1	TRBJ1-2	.	TGCAGTGCTAGTGCCCTGAACAGGGGAAACAACTATGGCTACACCTTC	CSASALNRGNNYGYTF
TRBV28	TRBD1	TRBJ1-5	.	TGTGCCAGCGACAGGACAGGGGACTCCGTGGGCAATCAGCCCCAGCATTTT	CASDRTGDSVGNQPQHF
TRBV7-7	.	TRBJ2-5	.	TGTGCTAGCAGCTTGGATAGCTCGGAGACCCAGTACTTC	CASSLDSSETQYF
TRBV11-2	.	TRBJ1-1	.	TGTGCCAGCAGCCCCCAACAGGGTAACTTTAACACTGAAGCTTTCTTT	CASSPQQGNFNTEAFF
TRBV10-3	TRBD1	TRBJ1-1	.	TGTGCCATCAGTGACCCCCCAGGGGGCTTGAACACTGAAGCTTTCTTT	CAISDPPGGLNTEAFF
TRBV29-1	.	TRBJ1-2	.	TGCAGCGTTGTTCCCGGGGGAGGGTATGGCTACACCTTC	CSVVPGGGYGYTF
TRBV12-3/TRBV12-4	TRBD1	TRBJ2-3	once	TGTGCCATTGTGGACAGGGGGACAGATACGCAGTATTTT	CAIVDRGTDTQYF
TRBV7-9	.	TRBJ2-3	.	TGTGCCAGCAGCTTAGCGTGGCGGCAAGATACGCAGTATTTT	CASSLAWRQDTQYF
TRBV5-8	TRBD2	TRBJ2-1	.	TGTGCCAGCAGCCCCTGGGGGACTAGCGACCTCAATGAGCAGTTCTTC	CASSPWGTSDLNEQFF
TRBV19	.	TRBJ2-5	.	TGTGCCAGTAGTACCCCCCCCAGCGGACTTCAAGAGACCCAGTACTTC	CASSTPPSGLQETQYF